This T cell receptor beta chain is from a study of blood T cell repertoires in COVID-19. Overall study: Acute and convalescent COVID-19 specimens originated in the United States, Italy and Spain.

How the authors handled the data: Nucleated cell counts were estimated from reference gene primer amplification. The data were produced by immunoSEQ multiplex PCR, yet TCRdb's version contains in-frame clones alone and is incomplete. The V and J calls and clone size come from that table; D and trimming were worked out from the DNA. The sample comprises over 150,000 clones, roughly 83% of which are singletons, and about 14% rests with the top ten. The germline CDR1 and CDR2 sequences are SGHRS and YFSETQ. CDR3 length: 20 amino acids. With 0 bases clipped from V and 4 bases from J, the junction kept 16 bases outside the gene matches.

The rearrangement links TRBV5-1 to TRBJ2-5; the match to TRBD2 covers 12 bases. This TCR was sampled from a man younger than 35 with active or convalescent COVID-19. The sequenced material came from peripheral blood. This CDR3 is CASSLAVSLAGGPRSETQYF. The CDR3 region has the DNA TGCGCCAGCAGCTTGGCCGTTTCCCTAGCGGGGGGGCCTAGGTCAGAGACCCAGTACTTC.